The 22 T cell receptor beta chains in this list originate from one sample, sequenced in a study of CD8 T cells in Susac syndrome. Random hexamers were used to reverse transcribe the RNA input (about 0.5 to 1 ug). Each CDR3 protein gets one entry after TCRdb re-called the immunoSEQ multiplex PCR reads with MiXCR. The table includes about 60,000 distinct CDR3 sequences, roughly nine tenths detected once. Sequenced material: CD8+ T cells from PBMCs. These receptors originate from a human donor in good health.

The CDR3 spells CASSPLEAYSYEQYF. DNA for the CDR3: TGTGCCAGCAGCCCCCTCGAGGCATACTCCTACGAGCAGTACTTC. The chain is built from TRBV7-9 and TRBJ2-7; D is unclear. The CDR3 has 15 amino acids. Trimming took 5 bases from V and 0 from J, leaving 14 bases between them. Germline CDR1 and CDR2: SEHNR and FQNEAQ (reference sequence).

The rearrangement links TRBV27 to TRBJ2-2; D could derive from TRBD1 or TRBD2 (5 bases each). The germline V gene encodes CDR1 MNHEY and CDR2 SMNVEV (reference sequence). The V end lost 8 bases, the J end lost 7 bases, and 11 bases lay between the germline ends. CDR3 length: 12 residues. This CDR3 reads CASGGFGGELFF. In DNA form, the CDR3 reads TGTGCCAGCGGGGGTTTTGGCGGGGAGCTGTTTTTT.

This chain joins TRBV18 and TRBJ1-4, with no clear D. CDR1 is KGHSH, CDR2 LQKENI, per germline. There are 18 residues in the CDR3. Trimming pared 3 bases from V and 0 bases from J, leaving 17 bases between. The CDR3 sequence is CASSPTVYLTATNEKLFF. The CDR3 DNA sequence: TGTGCCAGCTCACCCACGGTTTACCTAACGGCAACTAATGAAAAACTGTTTTTT.

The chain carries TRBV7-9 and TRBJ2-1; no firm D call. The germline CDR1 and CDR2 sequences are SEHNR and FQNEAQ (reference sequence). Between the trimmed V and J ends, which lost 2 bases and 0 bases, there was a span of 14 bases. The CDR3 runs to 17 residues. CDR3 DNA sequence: TGTGCCAGCAGCTTAAGGGATGGCGCCAGCTCCTACAATGAGCAGTTCTTC. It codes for CASSLRDGASSYNEQFF.

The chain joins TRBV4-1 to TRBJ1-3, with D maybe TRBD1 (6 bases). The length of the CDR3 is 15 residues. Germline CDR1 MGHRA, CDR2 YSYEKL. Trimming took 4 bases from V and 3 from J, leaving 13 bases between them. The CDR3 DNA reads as TGCGCCAGCAGCCCGGGGGGCCTAGGTGGAAACACCATATATTTT. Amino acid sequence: CASSPGGLGGNTIYF.

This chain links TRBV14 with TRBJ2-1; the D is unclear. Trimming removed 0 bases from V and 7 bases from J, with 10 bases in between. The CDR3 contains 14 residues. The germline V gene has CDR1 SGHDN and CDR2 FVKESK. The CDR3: CASSQDWPTNEQFF. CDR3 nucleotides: TGTGCCAGCAGCCAAGATTGGCCGACAAATGAGCAGTTCTTC.

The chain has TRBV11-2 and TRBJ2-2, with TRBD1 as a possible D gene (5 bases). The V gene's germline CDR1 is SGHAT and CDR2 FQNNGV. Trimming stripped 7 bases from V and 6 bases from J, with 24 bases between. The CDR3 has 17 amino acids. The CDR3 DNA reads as TGTGCCAGCACCCTAATGCCAGGGTTGGTATTCGCCGGGGAGCTGTTTTTT. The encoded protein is CASTLMPGLVFAGELFF.

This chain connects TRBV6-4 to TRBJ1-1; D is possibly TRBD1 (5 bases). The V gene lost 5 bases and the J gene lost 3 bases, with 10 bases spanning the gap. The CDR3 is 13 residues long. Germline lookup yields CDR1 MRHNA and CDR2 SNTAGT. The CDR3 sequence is CASSPSGYTEAFF. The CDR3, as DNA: TGTGCCAGCAGTCCTTCAGGGTACACTGAAGCTTTCTTT.

The CDR3 reads CASSGAKSWGNTIYF. CDR3 in DNA: TGTGCCAGCTCCGGGGCGAAGAGCTGGGGAAACACCATATATTTT. The gene calls are TRBV12-3 or TRBV12-4 and TRBJ1-3, with D possibly being TRBD1 (5 bases). The CDR3 totals 15 residues. Trimming took off 8 bases at V and 4 bases at J, with 18 bases between the two ends.

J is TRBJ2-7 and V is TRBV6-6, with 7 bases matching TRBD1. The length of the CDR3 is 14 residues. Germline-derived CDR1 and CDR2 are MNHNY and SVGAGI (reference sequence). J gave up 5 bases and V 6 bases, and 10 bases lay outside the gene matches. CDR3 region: CASSEDRWFDEQYF. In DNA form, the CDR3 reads TGTGCCAGCAGCGAGGACAGGTGGTTCGACGAGCAGTACTTC.

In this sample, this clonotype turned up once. The CDR3 DNA reads as TGCGCCAGCAGCCTAGGACTAGCGGGGCCCAACCAGCAGTTCTTC. Amino acids: CASSLGLAGPNQQFF. V gene TRBV4-3 combines with J gene TRBJ2-1; 12 positions match TRBD2. Per germline, CDR1 LGHNA and CDR2 YSLEER. After removal of 4 bases from V and 11 bases from J, the junction contained 9 bases not matched to a gene. The CDR3 runs to 15 residues.

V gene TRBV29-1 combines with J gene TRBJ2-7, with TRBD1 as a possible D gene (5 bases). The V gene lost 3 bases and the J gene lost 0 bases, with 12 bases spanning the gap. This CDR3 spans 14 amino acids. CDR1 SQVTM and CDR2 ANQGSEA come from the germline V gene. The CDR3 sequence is CSVEYDSSSYEQYF. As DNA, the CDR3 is TGCAGCGTTGAGTACGACAGCTCCTCCTACGAGCAGTACTTC.

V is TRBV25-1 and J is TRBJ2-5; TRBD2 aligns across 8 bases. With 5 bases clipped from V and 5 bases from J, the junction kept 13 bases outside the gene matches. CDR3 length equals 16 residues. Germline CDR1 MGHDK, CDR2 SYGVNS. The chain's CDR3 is CASSLLPGPSGETQYF. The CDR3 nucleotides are TGTGCCAGCAGTCTCCTACCGGGACCTAGCGGGGAGACCCAGTACTTC.

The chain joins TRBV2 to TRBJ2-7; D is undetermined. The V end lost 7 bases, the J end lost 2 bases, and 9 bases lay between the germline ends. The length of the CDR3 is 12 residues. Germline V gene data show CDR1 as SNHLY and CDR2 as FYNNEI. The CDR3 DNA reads TGTGCCAGCAAATACAGACCCTACGAGCAGTACTTC. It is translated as CASKYRPYEQYF. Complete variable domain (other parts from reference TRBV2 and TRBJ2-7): EPEVTQTPSHQVTQMGQEVILRCVPISNHLYFYWYRQILGQKVEFLVSFYNNEISEKSEIFDDQFSVERPDGSNFTLKIRSTKLEDSAMYFCASKYRPYEQYFGPGTRLTVT.

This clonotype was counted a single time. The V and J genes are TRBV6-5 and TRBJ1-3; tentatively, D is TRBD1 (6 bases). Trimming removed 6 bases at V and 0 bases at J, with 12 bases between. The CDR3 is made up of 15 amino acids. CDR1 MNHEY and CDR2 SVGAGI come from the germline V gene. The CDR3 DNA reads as TGTGCCAGCAGCCAGGGGATTAGCTCTGGAAACACCATATATTTT. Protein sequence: CASSQGISSGNTIYF.

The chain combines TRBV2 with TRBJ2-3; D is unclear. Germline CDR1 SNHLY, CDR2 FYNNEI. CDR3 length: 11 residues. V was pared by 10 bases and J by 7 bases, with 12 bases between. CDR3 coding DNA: TGTGCCATCCCGCTTGTAAATACGCAGTATTTT. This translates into CAIPLVNTQYF. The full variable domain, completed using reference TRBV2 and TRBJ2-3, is EPEVTQTPSHQVTQMGQEVILRCVPISNHLYFYWYRQILGQKVEFLVSFYNNEISEKSEIFDDQFSVERPDGSNFTLKIRSTKLEDSAMYFCAIPLVNTQYFGPGTRLTVL.

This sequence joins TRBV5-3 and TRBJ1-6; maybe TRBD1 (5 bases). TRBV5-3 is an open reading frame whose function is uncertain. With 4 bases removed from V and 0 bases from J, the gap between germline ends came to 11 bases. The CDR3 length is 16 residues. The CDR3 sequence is CARSTRGSSYNSPLHF. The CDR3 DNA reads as TGTGCCAGAAGCACCCGGGGGAGCTCCTATAATTCACCCCTCCACTTT.

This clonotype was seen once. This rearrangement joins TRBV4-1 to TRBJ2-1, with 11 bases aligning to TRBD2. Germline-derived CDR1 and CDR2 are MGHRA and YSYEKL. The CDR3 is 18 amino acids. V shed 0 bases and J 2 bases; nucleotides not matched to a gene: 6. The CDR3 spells CASSQDDSGGATYNEQFF. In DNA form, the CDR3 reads TGCGCCAGCAGCCAAGATGATAGCGGGGGGGCCACCTACAATGAGCAGTTCTTC.

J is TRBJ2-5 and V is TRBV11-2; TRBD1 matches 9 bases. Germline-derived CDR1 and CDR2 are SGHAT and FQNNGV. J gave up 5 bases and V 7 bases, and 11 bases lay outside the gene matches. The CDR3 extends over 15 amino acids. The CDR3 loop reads CASTATGGRGETQYF. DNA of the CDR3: TGTGCCAGCACCGCGACAGGGGGAAGGGGTGAGACCCAGTACTTC.

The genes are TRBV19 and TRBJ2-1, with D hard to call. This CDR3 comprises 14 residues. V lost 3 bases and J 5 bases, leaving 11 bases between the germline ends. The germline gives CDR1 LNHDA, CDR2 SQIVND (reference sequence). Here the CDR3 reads CASSITNSDNEQFF. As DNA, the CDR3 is TGTGCCAGTAGTATTACCAACAGCGACAATGAGCAGTTCTTC.

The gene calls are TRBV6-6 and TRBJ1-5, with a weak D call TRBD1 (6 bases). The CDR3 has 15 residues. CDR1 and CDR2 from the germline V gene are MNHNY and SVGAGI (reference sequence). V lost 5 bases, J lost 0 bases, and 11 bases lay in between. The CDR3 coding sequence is TGTGCCAGCAGTCCAGGGGCTGATAGCAATCAGCCCCAGCATTTT. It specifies CASSPGADSNQPQHF.

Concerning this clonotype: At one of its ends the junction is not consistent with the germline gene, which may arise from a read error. The CDR3 DNA sequence: TGTGCCAGCAGCCTAGCGGGGGCCCTGCCGTCCTACAATGAGCAGTTCTTC. Protein: CASSLAGALPSYNEQFF. The chain combines TRBV7-9 with TRBJ2-1, with TRBD2 matching 10 bases. CDR1 is SEHNR, CDR2 FQNEAQ, per germline (reference sequence). This CDR3 is built from 17 residues.